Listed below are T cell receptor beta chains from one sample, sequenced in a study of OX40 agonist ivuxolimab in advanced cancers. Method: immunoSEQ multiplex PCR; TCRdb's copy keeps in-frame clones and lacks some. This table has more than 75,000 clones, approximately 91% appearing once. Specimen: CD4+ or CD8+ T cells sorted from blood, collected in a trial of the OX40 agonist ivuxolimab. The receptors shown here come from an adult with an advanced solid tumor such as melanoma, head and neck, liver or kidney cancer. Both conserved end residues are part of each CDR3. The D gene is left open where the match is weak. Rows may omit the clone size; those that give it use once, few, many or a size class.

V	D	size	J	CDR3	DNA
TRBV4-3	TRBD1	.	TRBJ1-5	CASSQDTGVVGQPQHF	TGCGCCAGCAGCCAGGACACAGGGGTAGTGGGTCAGCCCCAGCATTTT
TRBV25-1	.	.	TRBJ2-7	CASSDPTESSYEQYF	TGTGCCAGCAGTGACCCGACAGAGAGCTCCTACGAGCAGTACTTC
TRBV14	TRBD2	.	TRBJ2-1	CASSQVSREGSYNEQFF	TGTGCCAGCAGCCAAGTTTCGAGGGAGGGCTCCTACAATGAGCAGTTCTTC
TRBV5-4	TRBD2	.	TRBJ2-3	CASSSFTSGSLDTQYF	TGTGCCAGCAGCTCGTTCACTAGCGGGAGTTTAGATACGCAGTATTTT
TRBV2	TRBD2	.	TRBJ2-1	CASSTPLAGGVSEQFF	TGTGCCAGCAGTACGCCTTTAGCGGGAGGCGTGTCGGAGCAGTTCTTC
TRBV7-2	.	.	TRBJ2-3	CASSSYQADTQYF	TGTGCCAGCAGCTCGTACCAGGCAGATACGCAGTATTTT
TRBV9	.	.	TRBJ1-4	CASSVEGLGEKLFF	TGTGCCAGCAGCGTAGAGGGGCTGGGGGAAAAACTGTTTTTT
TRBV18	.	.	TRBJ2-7	CASSPLTPGLVVYEQYF	TGTGCCAGCTCACCGTTGACTCCAGGATTGGTGGTCTACGAGCAGTACTTC
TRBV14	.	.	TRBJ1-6	CASSREPRGAPLHF	TGTGCCAGCAGCCGGGAACCAAGGGGAGCACCCCTCCACTTT
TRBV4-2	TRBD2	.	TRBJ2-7	CASSQGLAGTPYEQYF	TGTGCCAGCAGCCAAGGACTAGCGGGGACCCCCTACGAGCAGTACTTC
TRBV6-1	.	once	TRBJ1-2	CASSVQGYGYTF	TGTGCCAGCAGTGTACAGGGTTATGGCTACACCTTC
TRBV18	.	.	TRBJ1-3	CASSPTDLSLRGGNTIYF	TGTGCCAGCTCCCCGACAGACTTATCGCTACGGGGTGGAAACACCATATATTTT
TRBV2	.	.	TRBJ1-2	CASSAGDLGYGYTF	TGTGCCAGCAGTGCGGGGGATTTGGGGTATGGCTACACCTTC
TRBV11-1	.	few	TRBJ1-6	CASSLTGNSPLHF	TGTGCCAGCAGCTTAACAGGCAATTCACCCCTCCACTTT
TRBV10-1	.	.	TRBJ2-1	CASSEIAGEQFF	TGCGCCAGCAGTGAAATCGCTGGTGAGCAGTTCTTC
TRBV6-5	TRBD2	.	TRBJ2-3	CASSYGTTSTDTQYF	TGTGCCAGCAGTTACGGGACTACTAGCACAGATACGCAGTATTTT
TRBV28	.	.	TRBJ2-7	CASMIFYEQYF	TGTGCCAGCATGATCTTCTACGAGCAGTACTTC
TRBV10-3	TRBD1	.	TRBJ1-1	CANSRDRGNTEAFF	TGTGCCAACTCCCGGGACAGGGGGAACACTGAAGCTTTCTTT
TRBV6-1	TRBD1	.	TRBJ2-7	CASRWQGVYEQYF	TGTGCCAGCAGGTGGCAGGGGGTCTACGAGCAGTACTTC
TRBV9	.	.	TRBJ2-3	CASSVALADTQYF	TGTGCCAGCAGCGTAGCCTTGGCAGATACGCAGTATTTT
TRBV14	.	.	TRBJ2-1	CASSHLRGGQAYNEQFF	TGTGCCAGCAGCCACCTTAGGGGGGGGCAGGCCTACAATGAGCAGTTCTTC
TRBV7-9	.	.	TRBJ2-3	CASSLTGAADTQYF	TGTGCCAGCAGCTTAACGGGAGCGGCAGATACGCAGTATTTT
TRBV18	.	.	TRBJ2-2	CASSQSTGSPGELFF	TGTGCCAGCTCACAGTCGACAGGTTCCCCCGGGGAGCTGTTTTTT
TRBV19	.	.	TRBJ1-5	CASSFRDPSRDQPQHF	TGTGCCAGTAGTTTCCGGGACCCCTCAAGGGATCAGCCCCAGCATTTT
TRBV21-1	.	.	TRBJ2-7	CASSKAEGSQAGEYEQYF	TGTGCCAGCAGCAAAGCGGAGGGGTCTCAAGCGGGGGAATACGAGCAGTACTTC
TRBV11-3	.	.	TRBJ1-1	CASSLGAMNTEAFF	TGTGCCAGCAGCTTAGGGGCCATGAACACTGAAGCTTTCTTT
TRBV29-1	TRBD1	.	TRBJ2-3	CSARTGGDTQYF	TGCAGCGCCCGGACAGGGGGAGATACGCAGTATTTT
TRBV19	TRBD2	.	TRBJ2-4	CASSRGREAKNIQYF	TGTGCCAGTAGTAGAGGGCGGGAGGCCAAAAACATTCAGTACTTC
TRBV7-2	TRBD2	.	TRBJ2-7	CASSLGVAGVYEQYF	TGTGCCAGCAGCTTAGGTGTAGCGGGAGTGTACGAGCAGTACTTC
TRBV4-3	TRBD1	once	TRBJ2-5	CASSLLRIGQGAETQYF	TGCGCCAGCAGCCTACTACGGATTGGACAGGGGGCAGAGACCCAGTACTTC
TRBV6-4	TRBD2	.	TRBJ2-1	CASSLGLAVTGQFF	TGTGCCAGCAGCCTGGGACTAGCGGTTACAGGGCAGTTCTTC
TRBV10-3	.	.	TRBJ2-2	CAISGAGELFF	TGTGCCATCAGTGGAGCCGGGGAGCTGTTTTTT
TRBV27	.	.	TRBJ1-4	CASRAFLWSNEKLFF	TGTGCCAGCAGAGCGTTTTTGTGGAGTAATGAAAAACTGTTTTTT
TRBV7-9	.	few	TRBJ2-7	CASSPKGPYEQYF	TGTGCCAGCAGCCCAAAGGGCCCCTACGAGCAGTACTTC
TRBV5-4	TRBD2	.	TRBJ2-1	CASSLRTSGMDEQFF	TGTGCCAGCAGCCTTCGGACTAGCGGGATGGATGAGCAGTTCTTC
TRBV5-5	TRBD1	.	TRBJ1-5	CASSQQTGNNQPQHF	TGTGCCAGCAGCCAACAGACAGGGAACAATCAGCCCCAGCATTTT
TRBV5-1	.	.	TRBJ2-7	CASRLQQGSSYEQYF	TGCGCCAGCAGGCTTCAACAGGGCAGCTCCTACGAGCAGTACTTC
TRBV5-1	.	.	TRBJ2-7	CASSLELSVYEQYF	TGCGCCAGCAGCTTGGAGCTTTCCGTCTACGAGCAGTACTTC
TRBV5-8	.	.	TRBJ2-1	CASSLMAGVFSEQFF	TGTGCCAGCAGCTTGATGGCAGGGGTCTTCTCGGAGCAGTTCTTC